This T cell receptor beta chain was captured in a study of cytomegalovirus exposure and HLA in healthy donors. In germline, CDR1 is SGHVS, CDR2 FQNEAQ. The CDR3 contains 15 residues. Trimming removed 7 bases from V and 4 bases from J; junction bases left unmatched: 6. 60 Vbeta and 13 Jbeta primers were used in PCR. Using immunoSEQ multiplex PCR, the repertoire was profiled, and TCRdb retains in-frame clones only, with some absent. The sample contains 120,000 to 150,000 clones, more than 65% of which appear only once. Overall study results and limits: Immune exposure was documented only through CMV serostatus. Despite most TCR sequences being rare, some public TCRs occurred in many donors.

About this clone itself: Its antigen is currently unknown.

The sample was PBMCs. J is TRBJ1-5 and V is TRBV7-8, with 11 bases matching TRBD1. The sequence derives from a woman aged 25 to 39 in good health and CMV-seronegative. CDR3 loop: CASTPDRGLNQPQHF. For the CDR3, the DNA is TGTGCCAGCACCCCGGACAGGGGGCTGAATCAGCCCCAGCATTTT.